The 13 T cell receptor beta chains in this list originate from one sample, sequenced in a study of blood T cell repertoires in COVID-19. Only in-frame clones appear in the TCRdb table, and some are missing; sequencing was by immunoSEQ multiplex PCR. The sample consists of some 45,000 clones, 80% of them appearing once. The sequencing input was peripheral blood. The origin of the receptors is a man aged 65-85 years with acute or convalescent COVID-19.

The chain carries TRBV6-1 and TRBJ1-2; a possible D gene is TRBD1 (5 bases). The V gene lost 0 bases and the J gene lost 8 bases, with 16 bases spanning the gap. CDR1 and CDR2 (germline): MNHNS, SASEGT. The CDR3 totals 15 residues. This CDR3 reads CASSEAPRGIKGYTF. The CDR3 nucleotides are TGTGCCAGCAGTGAAGCGCCTCGGGGGATAAAGGGCTACACCTTC.

The chain links TRBV12-3 or TRBV12-4 to TRBJ1-3; D might be TRBD1 (5 bases). V lost 4 bases and J 6 bases, leaving 7 bases between the germline ends. CDR3 size: 12 residues. CDR3 amino acids: CASSWGQNTIYF. CDR3 DNA sequence: TGTGCCAGCAGTTGGGGCCAAAACACCATATATTTT.

To note about this clone: A junction end diverges from the germline sequence, so it may reflect a read error. The rearrangement links TRBV18 to TRBJ1-2; TRBD1 matches at 12 bases. The V gene's germline CDR1 is KGHSH and CDR2 LQKENI. The CDR3 totals 16 residues. The CDR3 loop reads CTSSPLGQGANYGYTF. CDR3 bases: TGTACCAGCTCACCATTGGGACAGGGGGCGAACTATGGCTACACCTTC.

The chain combines TRBV7-9 with TRBJ2-1; 12 nucleotides line up with TRBD2. The CDR3 has 16 residues. The junction had 8 bases not matched to a gene; V was cut back by 3 bases and J by 8 bases. Germline values: CDR1 SEHNR, CDR2 FQNEAQ (reference sequence). DNA of the CDR3: TGTGCCAGCAGCTTCTCCCTAGCGGGGGGGCACGATGAGCAGTTCTTC. Translated: CASSFSLAGGHDEQFF.

In this sample, this clone turned up many times. This chain links TRBV3-1 (or the pseudogene TRBV3-2) with TRBJ2-5; D call uncertain. Trimming removed 5 bases from V and 3 bases from J, with 19 bases in between. Germline V lookup: CDR1 LGHDT, CDR2 YNNKEL (reference sequence). The CDR3 runs 16 residues. CDR3 residues: CASSSMALAAKETQYF. The DNA of the CDR3 is TGTGCCAGCAGCTCCATGGCGCTGGCGGCAAAAGAGACCCAGTACTTC.

This chain uses TRBV27 with TRBJ2-7, with TRBD2 identical over 11 bases. The germline gives CDR1 MNHEY, CDR2 SMNVEV (reference sequence). The CDR3 consists of 15 residues. Trimming cost V 6 bases and J 2 bases; bases outside gene matches: 6. The CDR3 region is CASRALAGGTYEQYF. The CDR3 DNA sequence: TGTGCCAGCAGAGCTCTAGCGGGGGGTACCTACGAGCAGTACTTC.

The genes are TRBV28 and TRBJ2-5; TRBD2 matches 14 bases. CDR1 is MDHEN and CDR2 is SYDVKM in the germline V gene. V trimming: 2 bases; J trimming: 4 bases; junction bases outside the gene matches: 3. This CDR3 comprises 16 residues. CDR3 sequence: CASSLRGLAGVETQYF. CDR3 in DNA: TGTGCCAGCAGTTTAAGGGGACTAGCGGGGGTAGAGACCCAGTACTTC.

This chain uses TRBV19 with TRBJ2-5; 8 bases align to TRBD2. The germline V gene has CDR1 LNHDA and CDR2 SQIVND (reference sequence). With V trimmed by 5 bases and J by 4 bases, 9 bases remained unmatched. CDR3 length: 15 residues. This chain's CDR3 is CASSLRGGTPETQYF. CDR3 nucleotide sequence: TGTGCCAGTAGTCTCCGGGGGGGGACTCCAGAGACCCAGTACTTC.

This chain links TRBV7-2 with TRBJ1-6; D is perhaps TRBD1 (5 bases). Germline assignment: CDR1 SGHTA and CDR2 FQGNSA. This CDR3 region has 17 residues. Between the trimmed V and J ends, which lost 1 base and 7 bases, there was a span of 17 bases. CDR3 amino acids: CASSLVSSAGLNSPLHF. For the CDR3, the DNA is TGTGCCAGCAGCTTAGTCTCTTCGGCAGGGTTGAATTCACCCCTCCACTTT.

This clone was counted only a few times. The V gene is TRBV11-2, the J gene TRBJ2-1; 11 bases line up with TRBD2. The CDR3 totals 17 residues. J gave up 2 bases and V 5 bases, and 8 bases lay outside the gene matches. From germline, CDR1 is SGHAT and CDR2 FQNNGV. In nucleotides, the CDR3 is TGTGCCAGCAGCCCAATACTAGCGGGGGATACCTACAATGAGCAGTTCTTC. Encoded protein: CASSPILAGDTYNEQFF.

The J gene is TRBJ1-5, the V gene TRBV3-1 (or the pseudogene TRBV3-2); possibly TRBD1 for D (6 bases). V was shortened by 1 base and J by 7 bases, with 11 bases between the two germline ends. The CDR3 has 14 residues. From germline, CDR1 is LGHDT and CDR2 YNNKEL (reference sequence). The CDR3 coding sequence is TGTGCCAGCAGCCAAGTTGCAGGGGCCCAGCCCCAGCATTTT. Amino acid sequence: CASSQVAGAQPQHF.

As to this clone: Being one base from a much bigger clone, this may be a read error. V is TRBV10-1 and J is TRBJ2-4, with TRBD2 matching over 10 bases. This CDR3 comprises 15 residues. The germline V gene encodes CDR1 WNHNN and CDR2 SYGVQD (reference sequence). The DNA for the CDR3 is TGCCCCAGCAGACAGCGGGGGGGCCGATTAAACATTCAGTACTTC. It codes for CPSRQRGGRLNIQYF.

V gene TRBV23-1 combines with J gene TRBJ2-2, with D possibly TRBD1 on 5 matching bases. TRBV23-1 carries the ORF label, with uncertain function. The CDR3 extends over 16 amino acids. The germline V and J ends were trimmed by 1 base and 1 base, with 10 bases remaining between them. CDR3 sequence: CASSQFDSRNTGELFF. In DNA form, the CDR3 reads TGCGCCAGCAGTCAATTCGACAGCCGGAACACCGGGGAGCTGTTTTTT.